This section outlines one TCR beta chain sequence together with its context. This CDR3 is also generated by other DNA sequences in the sample. Data came from immunoSEQ multiplex PCR; TCRdb stores just in-frame clones and leaves some out. Of more than 80,000 clones in the sample, less than 85% were seen once. This entry is derived from a study of blood T cell repertoires in COVID-19. Study details: The United States, Italy and Spain provided the acute and convalescent COVID-19 samples. The analysed material was cDNA or gDNA that came from T cells, B-cell-depleted T cells, or PBMCs.

Germline CDR1 SEHNR, CDR2 FQNEAQ (reference sequence). The CDR3 loop spans 15 amino acids. With V trimmed by 1 base and J by 4 bases, 6 bases remained unmatched. The chain joins TRBV7-9 to TRBJ1-2, with TRBD1 matching 7 bases. Sequences were obtained from peripheral blood. The clonotype was recovered from a woman aged 55 to 70 with acute or convalescent COVID-19. The CDR3 region has the DNA TGTGCCAGCAGCTTAGGAACAGGGGATCTCTATGGCTACACCTTC. It codes for CASSLGTGDLYGYTF.